This T cell receptor (beta chain) was captured in a study of PD-1 blockade in classical Hodgkin lymphoma. Study in general: Intravenous infusions of nivolumab 3 mg/kg reached patients every 2 weeks.

The CDR3 is made up of 14 amino acids. Looked up from germline, CDR1 is MNHEY and CDR2 is SVGAGI. All the patients suffered relapse after autologous stem cell transplantation, and brentuximab vedotin exposure differed. This clone has only one observation. The antigen remains unidentified. One junction end does not reproduce the germline sequence, and a read error may be involved. Using immunoSEQ multiplex PCR, the repertoire was profiled, and TCRdb retains in-frame clones only, with some absent. Of roughly 140,000 clones in the sample, approximately 80% are singletons; the top ten hold roughly 9.8%. Study-wide results and limits: Factors driving the repertoire differences, possibly disease activity or prior therapy, remain undefined. The baseline diversity of complete responders showed similarity to that of newly diagnosed patients.

The receptor comes from a human donor with classical Hodgkin lymphoma. The chain has TRBV6-5 and TRBJ1-6; D might be TRBD1 (6 bases). The sequences come from peripheral blood mononuclear cells (PBMCs), collected before the second cycle of nivolumab. The CDR3 region has the DNA TGTGCCATCAGTTACACGACAGGCGATTCACCCCTCCACTTT. Its protein product is CAISYTTGDSPLHF.